The rows below give T cell receptor beta chains drawn from one sample of a study of T-cell reconstitution after alpha-beta-depleted transplantation in children. Using its own MiXCR run on the PCR reads, TCRdb lists one record per CDR3 protein. The table shows about 610,000 distinct CDR3 sequences, with over 9.5% occurring only once. The sequencing used PBMCs from the stem cell graft donor, collected from the stem cell graft. All receptors derive from a human donor who donated a stem cell graft to a child with acute myeloid leukemia. CDR3s include the opening cysteine and the closing phenylalanine or tryptophan. The D gene is left open where the match is weak. A clone size is listed for some rows: how often the clone was seen (once, few, many), or a class if it is expanded.

J,size,V,D,DNA,CDR3
TRBJ2-2,.,TRBV29-1,.,TGCAGCGTTAGGGCAGAAACGAACACCGGGGAGCTGTTTTTT,CSVRAETNTGELFF
TRBJ1-1,.,TRBV5-1,.,TGCGCCAGCAGGGTCGGGTCAAACACTGAAGCTTTCTTT,CASRVGSNTEAFF
TRBJ2-3,many,TRBV5-6,.,TGTGCCAGCAGCTTGGACGGGATCCTCACAGATACGCAGTATTTT,CASSLDGILTDTQYF
TRBJ2-1,few,TRBV5-6,.,TGTGCCAGCAGCTTGTTTGGGACTCCGTACAATGAGCAGTTCTTC,CASSLFGTPYNEQFF
TRBJ2-3,.,TRBV5-1,TRBD1,TGCGCCAGCAGCTTAGGACAGGGCGGTGTGGATACGCAGTATTTT,CASSLGQGGVDTQYF
TRBJ1-1,few,TRBV12-3/TRBV12-4,.,TGTGCCAGCAGTTTAAGGCCCGGGGACACTGAAGCTTTCTTT,CASSLRPGDTEAFF
TRBJ1-6,.,TRBV20-1,.,TGCAGTGCTGATGGGGCCTCCTATAATTCACCCCTCCACTTT,CSADGASYNSPLHF
TRBJ2-7,many,TRBV5-8,TRBD1,TGTGCCAGCAGCTTGGCCGGGACAGGGAGTTCCGAGCAGTACTTC,CASSLAGTGSSEQYF
TRBJ2-2,few,TRBV2,TRBD2,TGTGCCAGCAGTAGCGGGAGTTCCACCGGGGAGCTGTTTTTT,CASSSGSSTGELFF
TRBJ1-1,few,TRBV12-3/TRBV12-4,TRBD1,TGTGCCAGCAGCCGGGGACAGGGGGCTGATGAAGCTTTCTTT,CASSRGQGADEAFF
TRBJ2-1,.,TRBV7-2,.,TGTGCCAGCAGCACAACGTCGGCGGGACGGGCCTACAATGAGCAGTTCTTC,CASSTTSAGRAYNEQFF
TRBJ2-2,.,TRBV10-3,.,TGTGCCATCAGTGGACAGTATGGGTTAACGAACACCGGGGAGCTGTTTTTT,CAISGQYGLTNTGELFF
TRBJ2-1,.,TRBV7-3,.,TGTGCCAGCAGCAAGGACAGCCTAGTCTCCAATGAGCAGTTCTTC,CASSKDSLVSNEQFF
TRBJ2-5,few,TRBV7-2,TRBD2,TGTGCCCCCGCGGGGGGGTTGGAGGAGACCCAGTACTTC,CAPAGGLEETQYF
TRBJ2-1,.,TRBV9,TRBD2,TGTGCCAGCAGCGTGAAGGGACTAGCGGAAGCTTTACATCACCAGATCTCCTACAATGAGCAGTTCTTC,CASSVKGLAEALHHQISYNEQFF
TRBJ2-1,.,TRBV7-9,TRBD2,TGTGCCAGCAGCGAGCGGGGAGCGGACAATGAGCAGTTCTTC,CASSERGADNEQFF
TRBJ2-7,few,TRBV29-1,.,TGCAGCTTCCGGGACGGATCCTACGAGCAGTACTTC,CSFRDGSYEQYF
TRBJ2-1,few,TRBV5-1,TRBD2,TGCGCCAGCAGAGGGGTAGCGGGGAACAATGAGCAGTTCTTC,CASRGVAGNNEQFF
TRBJ1-2,many,TRBV11-2,.,TGTGCCAGCAGCTCCTTCCCCGGTGACTATGGCTACACCTTC,CASSSFPGDYGYTF
TRBJ1-2,few,TRBV7-8,TRBD1,TGTGCCAGCAGCTTACAAGGGGGCGCGGGTACTAACTATGGCTACACCTTC,CASSLQGGAGTNYGYTF
TRBJ2-7,many,TRBV20-1,TRBD2,TGCAGTGCTGATCCATCGAAGGGAGGGGACTACGAGCAGTACTTC,CSADPSKGGDYEQYF
TRBJ1-1,many,TRBV12-3/TRBV12-4,TRBD1,TGTGCCAGCAGTTTGTCCGGGACAGCGAACACTGAAGCTTTCTTT,CASSLSGTANTEAFF
TRBJ2-2,.,TRBV20-1,TRBD2,TGCAGTGCTAGAGTGGGGACTAGAAGGGCCGGGGAGCTGTTTTTT,CSARVGTRRAGELFF
TRBJ2-2,few,TRBV20-1,.,TGCAGTGTCCGAAGTCGGGAGCTGTTTTTT,CSVRSRELFF
TRBJ2-1,many,TRBV18,TRBD2,TGTGCCAGCTCACTTGGACTAGCGGGGACGGATGAGCAGTTCTTC,CASSLGLAGTDEQFF
TRBJ2-2,few,TRBV5-1,TRBD1,TGCGCCAGCAGCCAACTCGGACAGGGTGGTACCGGGGAGCTGTTTTTT,CASSQLGQGGTGELFF
TRBJ2-7,many,TRBV5-1,.,TGCGCCAGCAGCTCCTCCTTCGCGGGACTCCTGACCTACGAGCAGTACTTC,CASSSSFAGLLTYEQYF
TRBJ1-1,.,TRBV5-1,TRBD1,TGCGCCAGCAGGCGGGGGGACAGTCGAACTGAAGCTTTCTTT,CASRRGDSRTEAFF
TRBJ2-7,few,TRBV18,.,TGTGCCAGCTCACCAAGACCGGGCCCTTACGAGCAGTACTTC,CASSPRPGPYEQYF
TRBJ2-1,few,TRBV5-1,TRBD2,TGCGCCAGCAGCTCCACTAGCGGGAGGGCCAGTGGTGAGCAGTTCTTC,CASSSTSGRASGEQFF
TRBJ1-5,.,TRBV19,.,TGTGCCATATCTTGGGGGAGGGATCAGCCCCAGCATTTT,CAISWGRDQPQHF
TRBJ2-3,few,TRBV14,TRBD2,TGTGCCAGCAGCCCGGTCGGGGGGGACGTGACAGATACGCAGTATTTT,CASSPVGGDVTDTQYF
TRBJ1-2,.,TRBV7-8,TRBD1,TGTGCCAGCAGCTTCCGGACAGGTGTAAATGGCTACACCTTC,CASSFRTGVNGYTF
TRBJ1-5,few,TRBV20-1,TRBD1,TGCAGTGCTGGGAGACAGGGGAATCAGCCCCAGCATTTT,CSAGRQGNQPQHF
TRBJ2-3,.,TRBV29-1,TRBD2,TGCAGCGTTTCCGGGACTAGCGGTTCTAGCACAGATACGCAGTATTTT,CSVSGTSGSSTDTQYF
TRBJ2-1,few,TRBV3-1,TRBD2,TGTGCCAGCAGCCTCCAAATAGCGGGAACTGGGAATGAGCAGTTCTTC,CASSLQIAGTGNEQFF
TRBJ2-1,.,TRBV7-9,.,TGTGCCAGCAGGGCCGGGGGACTCCCCCATGAGCAGTTCTTC,CASRAGGLPHEQFF
TRBJ2-4,few,TRBV4-1,.,TGCGCCAGCAGCCAAGATAGGGCCATCATAGCCAAAAACATTCAGTACTTC,CASSQDRAIIAKNIQYF
TRBJ2-1,.,TRBV11-1,.,TGTGCCAGCAGCACTCAATATGAGCAGTTCTTC,CASSTQYEQFF
TRBJ2-1,many,TRBV6-2/TRBV6-3,TRBD2,TGTGCCAGCAGTTACCCGGGACTAGCGGGAGTCTATGAGCAGTTCTTC,CASSYPGLAGVYEQFF
TRBJ2-5,many,TRBV20-1,.,TGCAGTGCTAAGGGGCTGGCAGGGTCCCATCAAGGATGGGAGACCCAGTACTTC,CSAKGLAGSHQGWETQYF